These T cell receptor beta chains were read from a single sample in a study of blood T cell repertoires in COVID-19. Only in-frame clones appear in the TCRdb table, and some are missing; sequencing was by immunoSEQ multiplex PCR. The sample shows around 120,000 clones, over 70% of them seen only once. Sequencing used peripheral blood. The receptors originated from a man aged 70 or older with acute or convalescent COVID-19. CDR3s leave out the opening cysteine and the closing phenylalanine or tryptophan. Each record gives: CDR3 protein, J gene, V gene, CDR3 length, clone size. Some rows mark clone size as missing; the rest say once, few, many or name a class of expanded clone.

CDR3aa: ASSEYRGRNTIY; j_gene: TRBJ1-3; v_gene: TRBV6-1; len: 12; abundance: once
CDR3aa: ASSSRDRLGDSPLH; j_gene: TRBJ1-6; v_gene: TRBV6-6; len: 14; abundance: -
CDR3aa: ASSQESYEQY; j_gene: TRBJ2-7; v_gene: TRBV7-9; len: 10; abundance: -
CDR3aa: ASSPDRGRLAEQY; j_gene: TRBJ2-7; v_gene: TRBV5-6; len: 13; abundance: few
CDR3aa: ASSLARGDGYT; j_gene: TRBJ1-2; v_gene: TRBV13; len: 11; abundance: -
CDR3aa: ASSPGLAGTDTQY; j_gene: TRBJ2-3; v_gene: TRBV5-4; len: 13; abundance: few
CDR3aa: ASSLGRQGVGAYEQY; j_gene: TRBJ2-7; v_gene: TRBV7-9; len: 15; abundance: few
CDR3aa: ASSQIGLAGGGETQY; j_gene: TRBJ2-5; v_gene: TRBV4-1; len: 15; abundance: -
CDR3aa: ASSQPAAGVKSYNEQF; j_gene: TRBJ2-1; v_gene: TRBV23-1; len: 16; abundance: -
CDR3aa: ASSQDRGGDTDTQY; j_gene: TRBJ2-3; v_gene: TRBV4-2; len: 14; abundance: -
CDR3aa: ASSTGLAAF; j_gene: TRBJ1-1; v_gene: TRBV28; len: 9; abundance: -
CDR3aa: ASSLDLSSYEQY; j_gene: TRBJ2-7; v_gene: TRBV7-2; len: 12; abundance: -
CDR3aa: ASRGESEGHPYEQY; j_gene: TRBJ2-7; v_gene: TRBV3-1/TRBV3-2; len: 14; abundance: -
CDR3aa: ASSREGGEKLF; j_gene: TRBJ1-4; v_gene: TRBV5-1; len: 11; abundance: -
CDR3aa: ASSQTGQLYNSPLH; j_gene: TRBJ1-6; v_gene: TRBV18; len: 14; abundance: -
CDR3aa: ASSQGTSQETQY; j_gene: TRBJ2-5; v_gene: TRBV4-2; len: 12; abundance: once
CDR3aa: ASSMHDRIGNTIY; j_gene: TRBJ1-3; v_gene: TRBV19; len: 13; abundance: -
CDR3aa: ASSTHSGQGNSPLH; j_gene: TRBJ1-6; v_gene: TRBV19; len: 14; abundance: -
CDR3aa: ASSYAEEKLF; j_gene: TRBJ1-4; v_gene: TRBV6-2/TRBV6-3; len: 10; abundance: -
CDR3aa: ASRGPTGGYT; j_gene: TRBJ1-2; v_gene: TRBV6-4; len: 10; abundance: -
CDR3aa: ATSRQGHQPQH; j_gene: TRBJ1-5; v_gene: TRBV24-1; len: 11; abundance: -
CDR3aa: ASTTEGITEAF; j_gene: TRBJ1-1; v_gene: TRBV19; len: 11; abundance: -
CDR3aa: ASAPGTGLYEQY; j_gene: TRBJ2-7; v_gene: TRBV27; len: 12; abundance: once
CDR3aa: ASSGRDRGGQPQH; j_gene: TRBJ1-5; v_gene: TRBV7-2; len: 13; abundance: -
CDR3aa: ASSAYRGGNEKLF; j_gene: TRBJ1-4; v_gene: TRBV7-2; len: 13; abundance: -
CDR3aa: ASSLQRGGWGYT; j_gene: TRBJ1-2; v_gene: TRBV18; len: 12; abundance: -
CDR3aa: ASSQGSGEETQY; j_gene: TRBJ2-5; v_gene: TRBV3-1/TRBV3-2; len: 12; abundance: -
CDR3aa: ASSFLAGGQETQY; j_gene: TRBJ2-5; v_gene: TRBV11-3; len: 13; abundance: once
CDR3aa: ASTALGVPYEQY; j_gene: TRBJ2-7; v_gene: TRBV6-5; len: 12; abundance: once
CDR3aa: AISPNAGGNEKLF; j_gene: TRBJ1-4; v_gene: TRBV10-3; len: 13; abundance: -
CDR3aa: ASSRDFSQETQY; j_gene: TRBJ2-5; v_gene: TRBV7-2; len: 12; abundance: -
CDR3aa: ASSYSWSVAEETQY; j_gene: TRBJ2-5; v_gene: TRBV6-6; len: 14; abundance: -
CDR3aa: ASRATVSNQPQH; j_gene: TRBJ1-5; v_gene: TRBV2; len: 12; abundance: -
CDR3aa: ASIVSLNTGELF; j_gene: TRBJ2-2; v_gene: TRBV6-6; len: 12; abundance: -
CDR3aa: ASSNRGQIGTGELF; j_gene: TRBJ2-2; v_gene: TRBV19; len: 14; abundance: few
CDR3aa: ASSPGLINEKLF; j_gene: TRBJ1-4; v_gene: TRBV5-4; len: 12; abundance: -
CDR3aa: ASSFGTGDFNYGYT; j_gene: TRBJ1-2; v_gene: TRBV27; len: 14; abundance: -
CDR3aa: ASSLAPGLRGENEQF; j_gene: TRBJ2-1; v_gene: TRBV11-3; len: 15; abundance: -
CDR3aa: ASSFRLAGGSTDTQY; j_gene: TRBJ2-3; v_gene: TRBV5-5; len: 15; abundance: -
CDR3aa: ASSERDRGPTEAF; j_gene: TRBJ1-1; v_gene: TRBV2; len: 13; abundance: -